The rows below give T cell receptor beta chains drawn from one sample of a study of cytomegalovirus exposure and HLA in healthy donors. The assay was immunoSEQ multiplex PCR, and TCRdb's table has in-frame clones only and misses some. The top ten clones hold about 2.9% of a sample with under 200,000 clones, roughly two thirds of them seen once. The sequencing input was PBMCs. These receptors all stem from a woman aged 40-49 years in good health and CMV-seropositive. CDR3s include the opening cysteine and the closing phenylalanine or tryptophan. Each record gives: CDR3 length, J gene, V gene, CDR3 protein.

>19|TRBJ2-1|TRBV6-1
CASSGKQLAGYGYPNEQFF
>15|TRBJ2-5|TRBV6-5
CASSYSRIIGETQYF
>13|TRBJ2-7|TRBV7-2
CASVRDRGYEQYF
>16|TRBJ2-7|TRBV28
CASSRTDNSPFYEQYF
>14|TRBJ1-1|TRBV29-1
CSVVVRGREVEAFF
>16|TRBJ2-2|TRBV6-4
CASRGRTGADTGELFF
>16|TRBJ2-3|TRBV12-2
CASRLVGRVGTDTQYF
>18|TRBJ2-5|TRBV6-4
CASSGPPLVSGGQETQYF
>13|TRBJ1-2|TRBV5-1
CASSPPGGHGYTF
>12|TRBJ1-2|TRBV28
CASSFTNYGYTF
>15|TRBJ2-2|TRBV9
CASSVGWQATGELFF
>14|TRBJ2-1|TRBV6-4
CASSAGTSGDEQFF
>13|TRBJ2-2|TRBV6-1
CASTESNTGELFF
>14|TRBJ1-5|TRBV28
CASNRYGTFQPQNF
>17|TRBJ2-5|TRBV7-2
CASSLFLDRVGQETQYF
>12|TRBJ2-3|TRBV7-8
CASSPTRDTQYF
>16|TRBJ2-5|TRBV9
CASSGGLAGGWETQYF
>14|TRBJ1-5|TRBV2
CASRGQLSNQPQHF
>14|TRBJ1-2|TRBV2
CASSELAGPYGYTF
>16|TRBJ2-2|TRBV10-3
CAISEPGQKNTGELFF
>16|TRBJ1-5|TRBV7-2
CASSLYAGQGRQPQHF
>14|TRBJ1-6|TRBV14
CASSQGTGGGPLHF
>19|TRBJ2-6|TRBV6-1
CASSEAQGSSWAGANVLTF
>16|TRBJ2-5|TRBV19
CASSVRLAEYQETQYF
>17|TRBJ2-6|TRBV5-6
CASSVQGRVAGANVLTF
>15|TRBJ2-3|TRBV5-1
CASSLGQGSTDTQYF
>15|TRBJ1-1|TRBV12-5
CASGLGTGVWAEAFF
>16|TRBJ2-3|TRBV9
CASSVDRDSNTDTQYF
>15|TRBJ2-3|TRBV27
CASSLSPTTTDTQYF
>13|TRBJ1-2|TRBV11-1
CASSPDRGGGYTF
>18|TRBJ2-6|TRBV5-6
CASSLATGADSGANVLTF
>13|TRBJ2-7|TRBV27
CASSFAGAYEQYF
>15|TRBJ2-3|TRBV4-3
CASSQDQAGVDTQYF
>15|TRBJ1-6|TRBV25-1
CASSARSSYNSPLHF
>17|TRBJ2-6|TRBV19
CASSPRQGLPGANVLTF
>14|TRBJ2-1|TRBV19
CASSIGTSGVEQFF
>15|TRBJ1-1|TRBV5-4
CASSFQDRVNTEAFF
>14|TRBJ2-1|TRBV6-1
CASSEAWGLNEQFF
>16|TRBJ2-1|TRBV5-1
CASSLSGLSSYNEQFF
>14|TRBJ2-1|TRBV28
CASISGRAWNEQFF
>12|TRBJ2-5|TRBV19
CASSTQGETQYF
>13|TRBJ2-1|TRBV5-1
CASSLESSNEQFF
>15|TRBJ2-7|TRBV11-2
CASSRVAGLTYEQYF
>13|TRBJ2-1|TRBV29-1
CSARTSGNNEQFF
>19|TRBJ1-5|TRBV21-1
CASSRGQGAPGWCNQPQHF
>14|TRBJ2-5|TRBV11-2
CASSLVVRQETQYF
>15|TRBJ1-3|TRBV4-3
CASSPAEGSGNTIYF
>13|TRBJ2-7|TRBV5-6
CASSLWQGSEQYF
>14|TRBJ1-2|TRBV6-1
CASSVRGTGLGYTF
>14|TRBJ2-2|TRBV27
CASSPAGGHGELFF
>12|TRBJ1-2|TRBV5-8
CASSLPEARYTF
>14|TRBJ2-7|TRBV5-1
CASSVETGPYEQYF
>13|TRBJ1-5|TRBV6-5
CASSPQGNQPQHF
>13|TRBJ1-2|TRBV6-1
CASSDLQGFGYTF